The clone carrying this T cell receptor (beta chain) has a handful of counts. This specimen comes from a study of blood T cell repertoires in COVID-19. Study at large: The origin of the acute and convalescent COVID-19 samples was the United States, Italy and Spain. PBMCs, B-cell-depleted T cells, or T cells were the source of the cDNA or gDNA that made up the material.

As processed by the authors: Estimates of nucleated cell counts were drawn from the amplification of reference gene primers. Clones were read by immunoSEQ multiplex PCR, and TCRdb kept only the in-frame ones, dropping some. The V and J calls and clone size were taken over from that table, and D and trimming were inferred from the DNA. Of about 69,000 clones in the sample, 80% to 85% were seen once. The V gene's germline CDR1 is SGHVS and CDR2 FQNEAQ. The CDR3 sequence is 16 residues long. The V and J ends lost 5 bases and 1 base respectively, with 15 bases between them. The chain carries TRBV7-8 and TRBJ2-1, with D unclear. This clonotype was sampled from a human donor in a cohort sampled during active COVID-19. Material for sequencing was peripheral blood. The CDR3 region is CASSAYRFPSYNEQFF. The CDR3 DNA is TGTGCCAGCAGCGCCTACCGATTTCCTTCCTACAATGAGCAGTTCTTC.